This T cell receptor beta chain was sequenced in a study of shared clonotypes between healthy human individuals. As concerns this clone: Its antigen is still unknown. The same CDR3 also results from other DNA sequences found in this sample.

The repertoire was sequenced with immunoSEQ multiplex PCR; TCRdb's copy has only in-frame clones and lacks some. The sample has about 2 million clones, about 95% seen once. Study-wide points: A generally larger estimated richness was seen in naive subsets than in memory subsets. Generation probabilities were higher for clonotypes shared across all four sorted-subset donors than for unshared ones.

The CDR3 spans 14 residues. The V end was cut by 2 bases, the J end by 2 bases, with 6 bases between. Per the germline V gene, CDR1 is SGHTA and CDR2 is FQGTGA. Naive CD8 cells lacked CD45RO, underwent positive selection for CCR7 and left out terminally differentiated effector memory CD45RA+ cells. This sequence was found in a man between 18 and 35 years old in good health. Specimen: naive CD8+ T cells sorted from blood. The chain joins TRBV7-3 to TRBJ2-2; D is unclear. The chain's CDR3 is CASSLLGNTGELFF. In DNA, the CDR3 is TGTGCCAGCAGCTTACTAGGAAACACCGGGGAGCTGTTTTTT.